This T cell receptor (beta chain) derives from a study of early T cells in non-severe SARS-CoV-2 infection. Turning to the study itself: It was bulk RNA from unsorted whole blood that was sequenced, and the chains were unpaired.

TCRdb reprocessed the 5' RACE reads via MiXCR and lists one record per CDR3 protein. The table records tens of thousands of distinct CDR3 sequences, about 11% of them present only once. The CDR3 sequence is 18 residues long. In germline, CDR1 is SGHDT, CDR2 YYEEEE. V gave up 6 bases and J gave up 1 base; unmatched junction bases: 17. V usage is TRBV5-6 and J usage is TRBJ1-1; TRBD1 matches at 8 bases. This clonotype originated in an adult who was a healthcare worker with PCR-confirmed SARS-CoV-2 infection or an uninfected control (not recorded which). The sample was whole blood, taken at baseline. The CDR3 is CASIPWVGQGSTNTEAFF. Written as DNA, the CDR3 is TGTGCCAGCATCCCGTGGGTTGGACAGGGCAGTACGAACACTGAAGCTTTCTTT.